The T cell receptor (beta chain) described here comes from a study of T-cell memory formation after mild COVID-19. TCR alpha and TCR beta cDNA libraries carrying sample barcodes and UMIs were produced by 5'RACE using constant-segment primers. MiXCR, applied by TCRdb to the 5' RACE reads, yields one record per CDR3 protein. The profile shows 120,000 to 150,000 distinct CDR3 sequences, about 19% of them singletons. V lost 3 bases and J lost 0; bases outside the gene matches: 4. The CDR3 covers 16 residues. Germline loops: CDR1 GTSNPN, CDR2 SVGIG (reference sequence). The TCR was taken from an adult woman who had mild COVID-19 (a few samples of this study predate the infection). Cell type and time point are not known. V is TRBV30 and J is TRBJ2-6, with 8 bases lining up with TRBD1. The sample taken for sequencing was PBMCs or a T cell subset sorted from them (not recorded which). The DNA of the CDR3 is TGTGCCTGGAGGTTAACAGGGGGCTCTGGGGCCAACGTCCTGACTTTC. This codes for CAWRLTGGSGANVLTF.